A single sample is the source of the 15 T cell receptor beta chains below, sequenced in a study of T cells in Graves' hyperthyroidism and ophthalmopathy. Amplification targeted TCR beta CDR3 regions from RNA transcripts. TCR CDR3 underwent first-round RT-PCR with the HTBI primer set. Via MiXCR, TCRdb re-called the multiplex PCR reads, giving one row per CDR3 protein. This table has roughly 500,000 distinct CDR3 sequences, 40% to 50% appearing once. Source material: peripheral blood or thyroid tissue (not recorded which). The receptors were gathered from an adult woman with Graves' disease, either hyperthyroidism or ophthalmopathy (not recorded which).

This clonotype came up many times. V gene TRBV6-5 combines with J gene TRBJ1-6; 7 bases are shared with TRBD1. The V gene end was trimmed by 6 bases and the J gene end by 16 bases; junction bases not matched to a gene: 15. The CDR3 covers 14 residues. Looked up from germline, CDR1 is MNHEY and CDR2 is SVGAGI. CDR3 amino acids: CASSPGQAPFWLHF. CDR3 bases: TGTGCCAGCAGCCCCGGACAGGCCCCCTTTTGGCTCCACTTT.

This clonotype has a handful of counts. The V gene is TRBV20-1, the J gene TRBJ2-5; 7 bases line up with TRBD1. Per germline, CDR1 DFQATT and CDR2 SNEGSKA (reference sequence). The V gene end was trimmed by 6 bases and the J gene end by 11 bases; junction bases not matched to a gene: 15. This CDR3 is built from 13 residues. The DNA of the CDR3 is TGCAGTGCAGGGGGCAGGGGTACAGATACGCAGTACTTC. Its protein is CSAGGRGTDTQYF.

The V call is TRBV6-5, the J call TRBJ1-5, with D possibly TRBD1 on 6 matching bases. V lost 2 bases to trimming and J lost 4 bases, with 12 bases between them. The germline V gene has CDR1 MNHEY and CDR2 SVGAGI. The length of the CDR3 is 15 residues. CDR3 DNA: TGTGCCAGCAGTTACACGGGGGCGCGGAATCAGCCCCAGCATTTT. As protein: CASSYTGARNQPQHF.

This chain links TRBV5-1 with TRBJ2-5; 9 bases match TRBD1. The CDR3 runs to 18 residues. V was clipped by 0 bases and J by 4 bases; unmatched bases: 13. Germline V gives CDR1 SGHRS, CDR2 YFSETQ. CDR3: CASSLASAGQGLRETQYF. DNA of the CDR3: TGCGCCAGCAGCTTGGCCAGCGCAGGACAGGGGTTAAGAGAGACCCAGTACTTC.

This clonotype has ten or more counts. CDR3 amino acids: CASSLFTGGTGELFF. The CDR3 nucleotides read TGTGCCAGCAGTTTATTTACGGGAGGCACCGGGGAGCTGTTTTTT. The chain uses TRBV12-3 or TRBV12-4 and TRBJ2-2; 7 nucleotides align to TRBD2. Losses at the gene ends were 2 bases for V and 4 bases for J; bases not matched to a gene: 4. The CDR3 has 15 amino acids.

This clonotype was counted a few times. The DNA is left out, because the CDR3 cannot be placed on it with certainty; the CDR3 is given as TCRdb lists it. The chain is built from TRBV7-3 and TRBJ2-2; TRBD1, the table's D call, lacks a check against the DNA. The CDR3 length equals 13 residues, ends included. The V gene's germline CDR1 is SGHTA and CDR2 FQGTGA. CDR3 sequence reads: CASSLGEPGSCFF.

This clonotype was seen ten or more times. The chain joins TRBV20-1 to TRBJ1-1; D might be TRBD1 (6 bases). Germline-derived CDR1 and CDR2 are DFQATT and SNEGSKA (reference sequence). Trimming stripped 7 bases from V and 0 bases from J, with 12 bases between. This CDR3 contains 13 residues. CDR3 coding DNA: TGCAGTGTTGGACGGGACATGAACACTGAAGCTTTCTTT. Its translation is CSVGRDMNTEAFF.

This clonotype was counted many times. The chain carries TRBV29-1 and TRBJ2-5, with D hard to call. Germline V gives CDR1 SQVTM, CDR2 ANQGSEA. The CDR3 runs 12 residues. Trimming took 4 bases from V and 6 from J, leaving 12 bases between them. CDR3 in DNA: TGCAGCGTTGGTGGGGTTCAACAGACCCAGTACTTC. It encodes CSVGGVQQTQYF. Looking up the rest from reference TRBV29-1 and TRBJ2-5 gives the full variable domain: SAVISQKPSRDICQRGTSLTIQCQVDSQVTMMFWYRQQPGQSLTLIATANQGSEATYESGFVIDKFPISRPNLTFSTLTVSNMSPEDSSIYLCSVGGVQQTQYFGPGTRLLVL.

This clonotype was detected only once. The chain carries TRBV29-1 and TRBJ1-2, with D tentatively TRBD1 (6 bases). The CDR3 loop spans 12 amino acids. Germline CDR1 reads SQVTM; CDR2 reads ANQGSEA. Trimming removed 4 bases at V and 8 bases at J, with 14 bases between. In DNA, the CDR3 is TGCAGCGTTGGGGGGACACCGGGAGGCTACACCTTC. It translates to CSVGGTPGGYTF.

The rearrangement uses TRBV6-5 and TRBJ2-7; D assignment may be TRBD1 or TRBD2 (5 bases each). Germline CDR1 is MNHEY and CDR2 is SVGAGI. The CDR3 consists of 14 residues. V shed 6 bases and J shed 6 bases, with 18 bases lying between them. The CDR3 DNA reads TGTGCCAGCAGGCCTAATGAGGGGCTAGGCGAGCAGTACTTC. This codes for CASRPNEGLGEQYF.

The V gene is TRBV2, the J gene TRBJ2-3, with TRBD2 as a possible D gene (6 bases). CDR1 is SNHLY and CDR2 is FYNNEI in the germline V gene. V gave up 6 bases and J gave up 1 base, with 14 bases separating them. The CDR3 has 15 residues. The DNA for the CDR3 is TGTGCCAGCAGCCAAGACACGGGAGGCACAGATACGCAGTATTTT. Its protein product is CASSQDTGGTDTQYF.

The V and J genes are TRBV4-1 and TRBJ2-2; 10 bases fit TRBD2. Germline CDR1 MGHRA, CDR2 YSYEKL. V was pared by 1 base and J by 6 bases, with 5 bases of the junction left unmatched. The CDR3 sequence is 16 residues long. This chain's CDR3 is CASSQGSGRAPGELFF. The CDR3 coding sequence is TGCGCCAGCAGCCAAGGAAGCGGGAGGGCCCCCGGGGAGCTGTTTTTT.

Of note for this clonotype: At one boundary the junction diverges from the germline segment, which might be a read error. The chain has TRBV11-2 and TRBJ2-7; D perhaps matches TRBD1 (6 bases). Per the germline V gene, CDR1 is SGHAT and CDR2 is FQNNGV. The CDR3 extends over 15 amino acids. DNA of the CDR3: TGTGCCAGCAGCGTAGAGTTGGGCCTCAGGGGCGAGCAGTACTTC. Its protein is CASSVELGLRGEQYF.

This chain uses TRBV20-1 with TRBJ2-5; D is uncertain. Germline V CDR1 and CDR2: DFQATT, SNEGSKA (reference sequence). CDR3 size: 14 residues. The germline V and J ends were trimmed by 2 bases and 0 bases, with 10 bases remaining between them. CDR3 sequence: CSARLKLHQETQYF. The CDR3 DNA follows: TGCAGTGCTAGACTAAAGCTCCACCAAGAGACCCAGTACTTC.

The table lists this clonotype with a few counts. One end of the junction varies from germline; a read error may be responsible. The chain couples TRBV14 to TRBJ2-7; TRBD2 matches 12 bases. Looked up from germline, CDR1 is SGHDN and CDR2 is FVKESK. The CDR3 loop spans 15 amino acids. CDR3 nucleotides: TGCGCCAGCAGCCCAGAGACTAGCGGGAGTCGGCAGCAGTACTTC. Its protein is CASSPETSGSRQQYF.